This T cell receptor (beta chain) was identified in a study of regulatory T cells in long-lasting Graves disease. The time point was: newly diagnosed GD, antithyroid drugs for less than 3 months. PBMC-derived RNA was used for the TCR library. An endocrinology department in Xi'an, China, supplied the patients. There are many counts of this clonotype. Its antigen remains unknown. The trim removed 4 bases at V and 5 bases at J, leaving 9 bases unmatched. Germline CDR1 reads LNHDA; CDR2 reads SQIVND (reference sequence). The CDR3 spans 16 residues. Construction of the TCR beta libraries employed iRepertoire HTBI primers in conjunction with Arm-PCR of CDR3 regions. TCRdb re-derived calls from the multiplex PCR reads in MiXCR, one entry per CDR3 protein. Counted here are about 430,000 distinct CDR3 sequences, approximately 16% occurring once; the ten biggest clones make up about 8%. Points from the study as a whole: Persistent disease samples used TRBV28, TRBJ1-2 and TRBJ2-5 preferentially. Relative to newly diagnosed Graves' patients, persistent ones had lower TCR diversity.

These data also featured in a second study, about T cells in Graves' hyperthyroidism and ophthalmopathy.

This TCR was sampled from a woman aged 40 to 55 with Graves disease. The chain carries TRBV19 and TRBJ2-2; 8 positions agree with TRBD2. The input for sequencing was peripheral blood mononuclear cells (PBMCs), taken at new diagnosis, from a patient treated with antithyroid drugs. The CDR3 sequence: CASSRGLVAPTGELFF. The CDR3 DNA reads TGTGCCAGTAGTAGGGGACTAGTAGCGCCAACCGGGGAGCTGTTTTTT.